A single sample is the source of the 26 T cell receptor beta chains below, sequenced in a study of blood T cell repertoires in COVID-19. The method was immunoSEQ multiplex PCR; TCRdb's version includes in-frame clones alone and lacks a portion of them. In the table there are over 150,000 clones, around 90% of which are singletons. Input material: peripheral blood. These receptors were collected from a woman aged 60-75 years who had recovered from COVID-19.

The chain employs TRBV29-1 and TRBJ2-3; perhaps TRBD1 as D (5 bases). The germline gives CDR1 SQVTM, CDR2 ANQGSEA. There are 15 residues in the CDR3. The ends were cut back, 2 bases at V and 3 bases at J, with 15 bases in the middle. The CDR3 spells CSVELITRATDTQYF. CDR3 DNA sequence: TGCAGCGTTGAACTAATTACCAGGGCGACAGATACGCAGTATTTT.

CDR3 DNA sequence: TGTGCCAGCAGTTCGACAGGGAACTATGGCTACACCTTC. Amino acids: CASSSTGNYGYTF. The chain employs TRBV28 and TRBJ1-2; TRBD1 aligns across 7 bases. The J segment lost 2 bases and the V segment lost 4 bases, leaving 1 base of the junction unmatched. The CDR3 sequence is 13 residues long. Germline CDR1 is MDHEN and CDR2 is SYDVKM.

The rearrangement uses TRBV2 and TRBJ2-7; 8 bases agree with TRBD1. Germline CDR1 and CDR2: SNHLY and FYNNEI. The CDR3 has 14 residues. V lost 5 bases and J lost 2; bases outside the gene matches: 5. CDR3 in amino acids: CASSYRQGTYEQYF. DNA for the CDR3: TGTGCCAGCAGTTACCGACAGGGGACCTACGAGCAGTACTTC.

V usage is TRBV12-3 or TRBV12-4 and J usage is TRBJ2-1; D call uncertain. V gave up 5 bases and J gave up 4 bases, with 9 bases separating them. The CDR3 covers 13 residues. The CDR3 DNA reads as TGTGCCAGCAGTCCCTATCTGTACAATGAGCAGTTCTTC. As protein: CASSPYLYNEQFF.

This chain connects TRBV11-1 to TRBJ2-7; D may be TRBD1 (5 bases). Germline values: CDR1 SGHAT, CDR2 FQDESV (reference sequence). V was cut by 2 bases and J by 4 bases, with 6 bases left in between. The CDR3 length is 12 residues. The CDR3 spells CASSLQGYEQYF. In nucleotides, the CDR3 is TGTGCCAGCAGCTTACAGGGATACGAGCAGTACTTC.

This chain uses TRBV5-1 with TRBJ2-7, with 11 bases aligning to TRBD1. Germline loops: CDR1 SGHRS, CDR2 YFSETQ. After removal of 6 bases from V and 6 bases from J, the junction contained 8 bases not matched to a gene. The CDR3 is 14 amino acids. CDR3 sequence reads: CASKIGTGGAEQYF. The CDR3 DNA reads TGCGCCAGCAAAATAGGGACAGGGGGGGCCGAGCAGTACTTC.

The chain carries TRBV6-5 and TRBJ2-7; 9 nucleotides align to TRBD1. Germline lookup yields CDR1 MNHEY and CDR2 SVGAGI. The ends lost 10 bases at V and 3 bases at J; junction bases unmatched: 10. The CDR3 totals 14 residues. This CDR3 is CATRKGQGYYEQYF. DNA of the CDR3: TGTGCCACCCGAAAGGGACAGGGCTACTACGAGCAGTACTTC.

V and J are TRBV11-2 and TRBJ2-5; maybe TRBD2 (5 bases). This CDR3 contains 14 residues. Germline CDR1 and CDR2: SGHAT and FQNNGV. The V gene lost 5 bases and the J gene lost 5 bases, with 15 bases spanning the gap. CDR3 nucleotides: TGTGCCAGCAGCCGAGGACTGTCGAGCGAGACCCAGTACTTC. Its protein product is CASSRGLSSETQYF.

The chain recombines TRBV18 with TRBJ1-1, with a weak D call TRBD1 (6 bases). This CDR3 contains 13 residues. Germline assignment: CDR1 KGHSH and CDR2 LQKENI. With 5 bases removed from V and 1 base from J, the gap between germline ends came to 8 bases. The CDR3 spells CASSSDRNTEAFF. The CDR3 nucleotides are TGTGCCAGCTCATCGGACAGGAACACTGAAGCTTTCTTT.

The V gene is TRBV28, the J gene TRBJ1-5, with 7 bases fitting TRBD1. The trim removed 7 bases at V and 0 bases at J, leaving 15 bases unmatched. Germline-derived CDR1 and CDR2 are MDHEN and SYDVKM. The CDR3 spans 18 residues. The CDR3: CASTTGAPLRYSNQPQHF. DNA of the CDR3: TGTGCCAGCACCACAGGGGCCCCTCTAAGATATAGCAATCAGCCCCAGCATTTT.

V and J are TRBV7-7 and TRBJ2-1, with D possibly being TRBD2 (5 bases). The CDR3 contains 16 residues. From germline, CDR1 is SSHAT and CDR2 FNYEAQ (reference sequence). With 1 base removed from V and 4 bases from J, the gap between germline ends came to 14 bases. The CDR3 nucleotides are TGTGCCAGCAGCTTAGAGATCTGGTCGGGGTACAATGAGCAGTTCTTC. This encodes CASSLEIWSGYNEQFF.

V and J are TRBV11-1 and TRBJ1-3; 8 bases agree with TRBD1. Germline CDR1 SGHAT, CDR2 FQDESV (reference sequence). This CDR3 comprises 16 residues. The V and J ends lost 5 bases and 2 bases, in that order; junction bases with no gene match: 8. DNA for the CDR3: TGTGCCAGCAGCACCGACAGGGGTGTCCCTGGAAACACCATATATTTT. As protein: CASSTDRGVPGNTIYF.

The chain is built from TRBV4-2 and TRBJ1-2, with D perhaps TRBD1 (6 bases). The V end lost 3 bases, the J end lost 4 bases, and 21 bases lay between the germline ends. The germline V gene encodes CDR1 LGHNA and CDR2 YNFKEQ. There are 17 residues in the CDR3. The CDR3 DNA reads as TGTGCCAGCAGCCAGGCTGGGCGGGGGCGTAGTGGCTATGGCTACACCTTC. It yields the protein CASSQAGRGRSGYGYTF.

This chain connects TRBV18 to TRBJ2-7; a weak D match, TRBD1 (6 bases). CDR3 length equals 15 residues. Germline loops: CDR1 KGHSH, CDR2 LQKENI. V lost 2 bases and J 4 bases, leaving 15 bases between the germline ends. The chain's CDR3 is CASSPISTGRYEQYF. DNA for the CDR3: TGTGCCAGCTCACCAATTAGTACAGGGCGGTACGAGCAGTACTTC.

This rearrangement joins TRBV29-1 to TRBJ2-5; 8 bases align to TRBD1. The CDR3 has 15 residues. V was clipped by 2 bases and J by 1 base; unmatched bases: 6. The V gene's germline CDR1 is SQVTM and CDR2 ANQGSEA. CDR3 loop: CSVERWTGTQETQYF. CDR3 in DNA: TGCAGCGTTGAAAGGTGGACAGGGACCCAAGAGACCCAGTACTTC.

This chain uses TRBV7-6 with TRBJ1-3; TRBD1 agrees at 10 bases. The V segment lost 5 bases and the J segment 5 bases; nucleotides outside the gene matches: 6. From germline, CDR1 is SGHVS and CDR2 FNYEAQ. This CDR3 contains 15 residues. CDR3 coding DNA: TGTGCCAGCAGCGACAGGGGGCATTATCGAAACACCATATATTTT. Protein: CASSDRGHYRNTIYF.

The chain recombines TRBV15 with TRBJ2-1, with TRBD2 as a possible D gene (6 bases). From germline, CDR1 is LNHNV and CDR2 YYDKDF (reference sequence). The CDR3 has 17 residues. V was cut by 0 bases and J by 7 bases, with 19 bases left in between. The CDR3 loop is CATSREHLAAGENEQFF. In DNA, the CDR3 is TGTGCCACCAGCAGAGAGCATTTAGCAGCGGGTGAGAATGAGCAGTTCTTC.

The chain recombines TRBV2 with TRBJ1-3; possible D gene TRBD1, 6 bases. The germline V and J ends were trimmed by 3 bases and 7 bases, with 13 bases remaining between them. This CDR3 has 14 residues. CDR1 is SNHLY, CDR2 FYNNEI, per germline. The CDR3 DNA is TGTGCCAGCAGTGAGAGGCAGGGGCTTAACACCATATATTTT. This encodes CASSERQGLNTIYF.

This clone showed up just a few times. This chain connects TRBV25-1 to TRBJ1-2, with a weak D call TRBD1 (6 bases). The V end lost 6 bases, the J end lost 5 bases, and 25 bases lay between the germline ends. The CDR3 has 17 residues. Germline CDR1 is MGHDK and CDR2 is SYGVNS. CDR3 DNA: TGTGCCAGCAGCGGAATCGTCGATAGGGGGGGAATATATGGCTACACCTTC. This encodes CASSGIVDRGGIYGYTF.

This chain uses TRBV6-5 with TRBJ2-3, with a possible D match to TRBD1 (6 bases). Trimming left V 4 bases short and J 0 bases short, with 11 bases between. The CDR3 spans 15 residues. Germline assignment: CDR1 MNHEY and CDR2 SVGAGI. The CDR3 nucleotides are TGTGCCAGCAGTTTCGACAGGTCAAGCACAGATACGCAGTATTTT. Translation: CASSFDRSSTDTQYF.

In DNA form, the CDR3 reads TGTGCCAGCAGCGTAGAGGGGCGGGGGAAGTACCAAGAGACCCAGTACTTC. Translated, it gives CASSVEGRGKYQETQYF. V is TRBV9 and J is TRBJ2-5; the match to TRBD2 covers 7 bases. This CDR3 is 17 amino acids long. J lost 0 bases, V lost 0 bases, and 8 bases had no gene match. The germline V gene encodes CDR1 SGDLS and CDR2 YYNGEE.

This chain joins TRBV4-3 and TRBJ1-3, with 8 nucleotides matching TRBD1. CDR3 length: 15 residues. V trimming: 2 bases; J trimming: 2 bases; junction bases outside the gene matches: 2. The germline gives CDR1 LGHNA, CDR2 YSLEER. CDR3: CASSQQGAAGNTIYF. DNA of the CDR3: TGCGCCAGCAGCCAACAGGGGGCAGCTGGAAACACCATATATTTT.

The chain uses TRBV6-6 and TRBJ2-5; 8 nucleotides agree with TRBD2. CDR3 length equals 15 residues. Trimming at V came to 6 bases and at J to 1 base, leaving 7 bases not matched to a gene. Germline CDR1 is MNHNY and CDR2 is SVGAGI (reference sequence). The CDR3 region has the DNA TGTGCCAGCAGAATCTCAACTAGCGGCCAAGAGACCCAGTACTTC. Residues: CASRISTSGQETQYF.

V and J are TRBV24-1 and TRBJ2-7; 10 bases align to TRBD1. Germline-derived CDR1 and CDR2 are KGHDR and SFDVKD. The CDR3 runs to 13 residues. With V trimmed by 8 bases and J by 6 bases, 6 bases remained unmatched. CDR3 region: CATMGQGSSEQYF. The CDR3 DNA is TGTGCCACCATGGGACAGGGGAGTAGCGAGCAGTACTTC.

V usage is TRBV5-4 and J usage is TRBJ2-1; D call uncertain. With 2 bases removed from V and 4 bases from J, the gap between germline ends came to 7 bases. The CDR3 totals 13 residues. The germline V gene has CDR1 SGHNT and CDR2 YYREEE (reference sequence). The CDR3 DNA is TGTGCCAGCAGCTTCACCAGTTACAATGAGCAGTTCTTC. Translating gives CASSFTSYNEQFF.

The J gene is TRBJ1-6, the V gene TRBV3-1 (or the pseudogene TRBV3-2); D might be TRBD1 (5 bases). CDR3 length equals 13 residues. V was trimmed by 4 bases and J by 7 bases, leaving 8 bases between them. CDR1 is LGHDT and CDR2 is YNNKEL in the germline V gene (reference sequence). CDR3 nucleotides: TGTGCCAGCAGCCGACAGAGCAATTCACCCCTCCACTTT. This codes for CASSRQSNSPLHF.